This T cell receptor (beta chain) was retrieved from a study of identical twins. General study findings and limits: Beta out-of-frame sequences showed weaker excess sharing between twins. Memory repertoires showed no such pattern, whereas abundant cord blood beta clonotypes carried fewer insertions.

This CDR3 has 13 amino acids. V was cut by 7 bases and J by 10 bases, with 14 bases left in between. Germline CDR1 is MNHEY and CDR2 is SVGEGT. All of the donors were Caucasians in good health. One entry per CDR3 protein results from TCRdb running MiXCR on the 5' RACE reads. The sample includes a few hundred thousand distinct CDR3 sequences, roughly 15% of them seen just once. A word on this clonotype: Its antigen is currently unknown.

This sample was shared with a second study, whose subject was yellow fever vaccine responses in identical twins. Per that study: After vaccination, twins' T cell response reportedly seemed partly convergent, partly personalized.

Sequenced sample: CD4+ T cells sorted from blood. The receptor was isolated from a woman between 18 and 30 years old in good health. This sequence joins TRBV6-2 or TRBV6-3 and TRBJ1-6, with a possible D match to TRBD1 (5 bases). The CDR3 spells CASNRGEGSPLHF. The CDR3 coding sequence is TGTGCCAGCAACCGAGGGGAGGGATCACCCCTCCACTTT.